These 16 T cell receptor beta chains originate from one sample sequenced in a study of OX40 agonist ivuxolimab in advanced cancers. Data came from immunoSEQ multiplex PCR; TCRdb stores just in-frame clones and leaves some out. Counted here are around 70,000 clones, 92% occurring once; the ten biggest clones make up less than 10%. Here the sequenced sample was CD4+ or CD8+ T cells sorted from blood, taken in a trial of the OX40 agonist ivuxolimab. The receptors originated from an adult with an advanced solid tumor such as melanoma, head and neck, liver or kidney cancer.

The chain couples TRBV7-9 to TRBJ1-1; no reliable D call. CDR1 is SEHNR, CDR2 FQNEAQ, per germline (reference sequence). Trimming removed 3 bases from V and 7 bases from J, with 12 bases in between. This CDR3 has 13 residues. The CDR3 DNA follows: TGTGCCAGCAGCTTCTCACACCCTGTTGAAGCTTTCTTT. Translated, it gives CASSFSHPVEAFF.

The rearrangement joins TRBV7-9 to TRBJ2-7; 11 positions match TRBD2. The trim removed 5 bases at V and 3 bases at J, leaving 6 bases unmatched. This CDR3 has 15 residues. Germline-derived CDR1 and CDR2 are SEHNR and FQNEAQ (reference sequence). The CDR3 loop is CASSHRLAGIYEQYF. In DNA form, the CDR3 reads TGTGCCAGCAGCCACCGACTAGCGGGGATCTACGAGCAGTACTTC.

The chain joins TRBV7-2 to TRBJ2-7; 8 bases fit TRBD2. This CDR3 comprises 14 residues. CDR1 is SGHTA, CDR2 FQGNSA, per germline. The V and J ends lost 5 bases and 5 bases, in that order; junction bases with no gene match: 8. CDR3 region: CASSQGLGENEQYF. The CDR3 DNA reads TGTGCCAGCAGCCAGGGACTAGGAGAGAACGAGCAGTACTTC.

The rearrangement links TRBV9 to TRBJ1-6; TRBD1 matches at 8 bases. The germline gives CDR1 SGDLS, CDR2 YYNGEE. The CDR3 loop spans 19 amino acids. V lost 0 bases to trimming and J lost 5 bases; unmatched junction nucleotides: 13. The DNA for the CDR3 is TGTGCCAGCAGCGTAGAGGGACAGGCGCCTGATGAGAATAATTCACCCCTCCACTTT. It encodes CASSVEGQAPDENNSPLHF.

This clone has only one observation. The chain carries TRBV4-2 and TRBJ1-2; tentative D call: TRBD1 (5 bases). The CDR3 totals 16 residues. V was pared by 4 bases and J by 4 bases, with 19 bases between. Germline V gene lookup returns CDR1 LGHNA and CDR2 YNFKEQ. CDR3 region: CASSPGTERLLYGYTF. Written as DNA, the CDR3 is TGTGCCAGCAGCCCAGGGACCGAAAGACTCCTCTATGGCTACACCTTC.

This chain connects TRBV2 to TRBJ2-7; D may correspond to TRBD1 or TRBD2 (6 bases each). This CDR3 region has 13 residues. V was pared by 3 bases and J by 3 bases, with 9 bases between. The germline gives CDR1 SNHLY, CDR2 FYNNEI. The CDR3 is CASSEGGNYEQYF. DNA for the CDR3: TGTGCCAGCAGTGAGGGGGGCAACTACGAGCAGTACTTC. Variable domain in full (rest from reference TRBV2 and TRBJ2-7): EPEVTQTPSHQVTQMGQEVILRCVPISNHLYFYWYRQILGQKVEFLVSFYNNEISEKSEIFDDQFSVERPDGSNFTLKIRSTKLEDSAMYFCASSEGGNYEQYFGPGTRLTVT.

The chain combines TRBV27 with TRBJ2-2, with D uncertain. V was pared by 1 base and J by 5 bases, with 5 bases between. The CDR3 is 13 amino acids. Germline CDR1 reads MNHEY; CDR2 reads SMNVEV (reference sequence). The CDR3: CASSLLGTGELFF. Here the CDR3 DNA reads TGTGCCAGCAGTTTATTAGGGACCGGGGAGCTGTTTTTT.

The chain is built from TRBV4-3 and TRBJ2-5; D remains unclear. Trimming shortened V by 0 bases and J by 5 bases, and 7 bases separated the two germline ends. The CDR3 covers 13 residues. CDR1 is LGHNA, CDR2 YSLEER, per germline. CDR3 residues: CASSQDRSETQYF. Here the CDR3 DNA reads TGCGCCAGCAGCCAAGATCGCAGCGAGACCCAGTACTTC.

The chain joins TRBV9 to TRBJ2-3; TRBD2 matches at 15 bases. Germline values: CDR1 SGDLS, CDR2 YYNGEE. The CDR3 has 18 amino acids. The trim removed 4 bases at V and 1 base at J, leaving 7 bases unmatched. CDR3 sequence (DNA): TGTGCCAGCAGCACGAGGACTAGCGGGGGGGCCGGCACAGATACGCAGTATTTT. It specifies CASSTRTSGGAGTDTQYF.

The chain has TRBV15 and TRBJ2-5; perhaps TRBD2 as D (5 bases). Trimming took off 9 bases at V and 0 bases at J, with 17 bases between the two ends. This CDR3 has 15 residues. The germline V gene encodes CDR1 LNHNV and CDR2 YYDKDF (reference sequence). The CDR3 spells CATNDGRRYQETQYF. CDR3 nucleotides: TGTGCCACTAACGATGGGAGAAGATACCAAGAGACCCAGTACTTC.

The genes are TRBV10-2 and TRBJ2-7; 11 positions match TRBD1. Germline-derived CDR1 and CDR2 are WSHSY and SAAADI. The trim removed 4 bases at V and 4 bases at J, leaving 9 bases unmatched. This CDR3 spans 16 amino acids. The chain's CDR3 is CASSGPGTGGMYEQYF. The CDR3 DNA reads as TGCGCCAGCAGTGGACCCGGGACAGGGGGGATGTACGAGCAGTACTTC.

As DNA, the CDR3 is TGTGCCAGCAGCTCCGGACTGAACACTGAAGCTTTCTTT. Its protein product is CASSSGLNTEAFF. V usage is TRBV5-6 and J usage is TRBJ1-1; D is unresolved. The germline V gene encodes CDR1 SGHDT and CDR2 YYEEEE. V lost 3 bases and J lost 0, with 6 bases in between. The CDR3 length is 13 residues.

CDR3 in amino acids: CASFGYNSPLHF. The CDR3 coding sequence is TGTGCCAGCTTTGGGTATAATTCACCCCTCCACTTT. The V and J genes are TRBV2 and TRBJ1-6; D remains ambiguous. V lost 8 bases and J 4 bases, leaving 6 bases between the germline ends. Per the germline V gene, CDR1 is SNHLY and CDR2 is FYNNEI. This CDR3 region has 12 residues.

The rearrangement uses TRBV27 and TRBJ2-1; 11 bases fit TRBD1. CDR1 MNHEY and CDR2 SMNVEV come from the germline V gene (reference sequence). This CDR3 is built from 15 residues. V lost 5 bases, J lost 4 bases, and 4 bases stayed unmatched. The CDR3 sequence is CASSLGTGGYNEQFF. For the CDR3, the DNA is TGTGCCAGCAGTCTCGGGACAGGGGGTTACAATGAGCAGTTCTTC.

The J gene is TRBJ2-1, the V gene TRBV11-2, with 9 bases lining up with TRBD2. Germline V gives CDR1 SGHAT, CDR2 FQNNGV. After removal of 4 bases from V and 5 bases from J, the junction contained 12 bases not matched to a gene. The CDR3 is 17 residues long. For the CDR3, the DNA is TGTGCCAGCAGCTACGCGATTCCGGGACTAGCCCACAATGAGCAGTTCTTC. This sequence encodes CASSYAIPGLAHNEQFF.

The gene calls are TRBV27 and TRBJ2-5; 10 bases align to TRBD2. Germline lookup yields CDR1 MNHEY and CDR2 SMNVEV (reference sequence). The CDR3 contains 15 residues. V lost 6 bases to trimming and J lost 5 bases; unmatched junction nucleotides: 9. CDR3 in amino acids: CASSPSGGAWETQYF. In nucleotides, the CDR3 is TGTGCCAGCAGCCCGAGCGGGGGGGCCTGGGAGACCCAGTACTTC.